This T cell receptor beta chain comes out of a study of cytomegalovirus exposure and HLA in healthy donors. At the level of the study: As released early, the data held some 80 million unique TCRs from HLA-typed donors. Study-level results: According to a later analysis, donors in an Asian-associated ancestry cluster reportedly had fewer N-insertions than the approximately 670-donor mean.

The CDR3 extends over 18 amino acids. Looked up from germline, CDR1 is LGHNA and CDR2 is YSLEER. The ends lost 0 bases at V and 7 bases at J; junction bases unmatched: 8. 60 Vbeta and 13 Jbeta primers were used in PCR. As handled by the study authors: In a later analysis, the count reached 82 million or so unique TCR beta chains, with 9 million to 11 million shared. Method: immunoSEQ multiplex PCR; TCRdb's copy keeps in-frame clones and lacks some. V and J calls plus clone size are reproduced from that table; the DNA served to infer D and trimming. The table has around 300,000 clones, approximately 85% seen once. A note on this clone: What it binds is unknown.

The TCR originated in a woman between 35 and 50 years old in good health and CMV-seropositive. The V gene is TRBV4-3, the J gene TRBJ2-1; TRBD2 agrees at 14 bases. The sequencing input was PBMCs. CDR3 loop: CASSQEGLAGVSPNEQFF. The CDR3 bases are TGCGCCAGCAGCCAAGAGGGACTAGCGGGAGTGAGTCCGAATGAGCAGTTCTTC.